This T cell receptor (beta chain) was sequenced during a study of cytomegalovirus exposure and HLA in healthy donors. 60 Vbeta and 13 Jbeta primers were used in PCR. Measured with immunoSEQ multiplex PCR; TCRdb has only the in-frame clones, and not every one. The repertoire holds 100,000 to 150,000 clones, with 80% as singletons. The CDR3 has 12 amino acids. With 3 bases removed from V and 6 bases from J, the gap between germline ends came to 6 bases. Germline values: CDR1 SEHNR, CDR2 FQNEAQ (reference sequence). Sequencing was performed on PBMCs. The sequence was obtained from a male donor in good health and CMV-seronegative. J is TRBJ1-5 and V is TRBV7-9; no clear D. The CDR3, as DNA: TGTGCCAGCAGCTTCCCCGGTCAGCCCCAGCATTTT. It specifies CASSFPGQPQHF.